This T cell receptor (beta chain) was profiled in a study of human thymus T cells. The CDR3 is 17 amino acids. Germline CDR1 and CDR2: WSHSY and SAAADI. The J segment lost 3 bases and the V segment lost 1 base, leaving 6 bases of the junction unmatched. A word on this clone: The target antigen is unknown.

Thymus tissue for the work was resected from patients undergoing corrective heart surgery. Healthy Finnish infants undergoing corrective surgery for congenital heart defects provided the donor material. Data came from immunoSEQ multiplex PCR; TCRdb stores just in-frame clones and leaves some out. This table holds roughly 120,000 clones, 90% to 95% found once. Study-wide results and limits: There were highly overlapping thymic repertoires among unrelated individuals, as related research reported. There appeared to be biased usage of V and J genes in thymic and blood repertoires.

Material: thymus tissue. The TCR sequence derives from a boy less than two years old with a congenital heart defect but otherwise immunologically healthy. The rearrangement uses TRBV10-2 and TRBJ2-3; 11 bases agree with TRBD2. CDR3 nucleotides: TGCGCCAGCAGTGAGTTATTGGTAGCGGGGGGGACAGATACGCAGTATTTT. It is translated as CASSELLVAGGTDTQYF.